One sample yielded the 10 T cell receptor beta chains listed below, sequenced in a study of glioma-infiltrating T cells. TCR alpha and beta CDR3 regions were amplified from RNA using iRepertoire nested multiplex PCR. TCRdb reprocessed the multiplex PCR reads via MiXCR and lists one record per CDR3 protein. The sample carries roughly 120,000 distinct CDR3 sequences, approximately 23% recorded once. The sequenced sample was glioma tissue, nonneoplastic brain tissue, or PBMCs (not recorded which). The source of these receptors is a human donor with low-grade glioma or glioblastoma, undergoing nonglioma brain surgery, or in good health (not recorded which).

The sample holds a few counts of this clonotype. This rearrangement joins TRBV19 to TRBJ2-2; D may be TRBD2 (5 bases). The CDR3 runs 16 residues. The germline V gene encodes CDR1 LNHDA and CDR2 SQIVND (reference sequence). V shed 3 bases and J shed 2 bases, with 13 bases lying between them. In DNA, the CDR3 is TGTGCCAGTAGTATCCTCTCCAGCGGCAACACCGGGGAGCTGTTTTTT. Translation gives CASSILSSGNTGELFF. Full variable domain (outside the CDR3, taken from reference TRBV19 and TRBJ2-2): DGGITQSPKYLFRKEGQNVTLSCEQNLNHDAMYWYRQDPGQGLRLIYYSQIVNDFQKGDIAEGYSVSREKKESFPLTVTSAQKNPTAFYLCASSILSSGNTGELFFGEGSRLTVL.

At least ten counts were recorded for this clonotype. The CDR3 protein is CASSVAGGQYF. In DNA, the CDR3 is TGTGCCAGCAGCGTCGCGGGAGGGCAGTACTTC. The chain links TRBV7-9 to TRBJ2-7, with 8 bases aligning to TRBD2. This CDR3 region has 11 residues. Looked up from germline, CDR1 is SEHNR and CDR2 is FQNEAQ (reference sequence). J lost 9 bases, V lost 5 bases, and 3 bases had no gene match.

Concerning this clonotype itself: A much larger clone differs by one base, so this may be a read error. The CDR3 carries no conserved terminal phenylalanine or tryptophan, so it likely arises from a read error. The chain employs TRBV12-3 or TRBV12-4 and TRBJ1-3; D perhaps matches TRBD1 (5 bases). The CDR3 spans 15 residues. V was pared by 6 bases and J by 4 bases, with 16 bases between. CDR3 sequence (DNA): TGTGCCAGCAGCCCGGCGGGGACTTCAGGAAACACCATATATCTT. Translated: CASSPAGTSGNTIYL.

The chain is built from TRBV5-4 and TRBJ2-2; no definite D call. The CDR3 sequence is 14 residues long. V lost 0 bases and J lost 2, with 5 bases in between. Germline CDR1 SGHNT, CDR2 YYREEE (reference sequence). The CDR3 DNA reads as TGTGCCAGCAGCTTGGCGTTTAACACCGGGGAGCTGTTTTTT. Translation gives CASSLAFNTGELFF.

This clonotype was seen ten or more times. CDR3 DNA: TGTGCCAGCCAACAATCCGGGGGACAGCAGTTCTTC. Its translation is CASQQSGGQQFF. This chain connects TRBV6-1 to TRBJ2-1; a weak D match, TRBD2 (6 bases). The CDR3 sequence is 12 residues long. CDR1 MNHNS and CDR2 SASEGT come from the germline V gene. V shed 8 bases and J shed 11 bases, with 16 bases lying between them.

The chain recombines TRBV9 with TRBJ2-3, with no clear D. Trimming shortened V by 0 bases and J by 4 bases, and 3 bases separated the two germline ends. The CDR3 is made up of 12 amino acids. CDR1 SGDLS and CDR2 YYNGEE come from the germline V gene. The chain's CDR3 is CASSVAADTQYF. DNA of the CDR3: TGTGCCAGCAGCGTAGCCGCAGATACGCAGTATTTT.

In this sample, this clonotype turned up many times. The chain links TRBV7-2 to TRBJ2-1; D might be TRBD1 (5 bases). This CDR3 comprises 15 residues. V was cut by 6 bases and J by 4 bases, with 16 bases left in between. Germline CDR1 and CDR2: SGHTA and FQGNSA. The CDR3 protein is CASSTRQNPYNEQFF. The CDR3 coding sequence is TGTGCCAGCAGTACCAGACAGAACCCTTACAATGAGCAGTTCTTC. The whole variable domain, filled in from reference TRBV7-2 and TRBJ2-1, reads GAGVSQSPSNKVTEKGKDVELRCDPISGHTALYWYRQSLGQGLEFLIYFQGNSAPDKSGLPSDRFSAERTGGSVSTLTIQRTQQEDSAVYLCASSTRQNPYNEQFFGPGTRLTVL.

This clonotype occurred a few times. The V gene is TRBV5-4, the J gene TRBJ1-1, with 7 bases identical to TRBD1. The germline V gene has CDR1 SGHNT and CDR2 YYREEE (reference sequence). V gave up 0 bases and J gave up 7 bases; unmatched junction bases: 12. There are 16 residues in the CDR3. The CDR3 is CASSLENKGALGEAFF. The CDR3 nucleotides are TGTGCCAGCAGCTTGGAGAATAAGGGGGCGCTTGGTGAAGCTTTCTTT. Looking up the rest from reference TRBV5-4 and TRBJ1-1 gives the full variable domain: ETGVTQSPTHLIKTRGQQVTLRCSSQSGHNTVSWYQQALGQGPQFIFQYYREEENGRGNFPPRFSGLQFPNYSSELNVNALELDDSALYLCASSLENKGALGEAFFGQGTRLTVV.

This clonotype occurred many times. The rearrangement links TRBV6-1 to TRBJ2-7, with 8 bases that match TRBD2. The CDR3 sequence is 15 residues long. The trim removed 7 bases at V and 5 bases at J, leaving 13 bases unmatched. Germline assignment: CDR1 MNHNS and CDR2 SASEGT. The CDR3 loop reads CASTNVGRGHHEQYF. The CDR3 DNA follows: TGTGCCAGCACGAACGTCGGGAGGGGTCACCACGAGCAGTACTTC.

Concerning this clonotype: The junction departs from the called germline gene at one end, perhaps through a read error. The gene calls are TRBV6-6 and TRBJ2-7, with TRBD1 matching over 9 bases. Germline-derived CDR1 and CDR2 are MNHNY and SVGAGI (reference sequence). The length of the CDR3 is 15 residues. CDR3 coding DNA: TGTGCCCGCAGGGCTGGGACAGGGAGCTCCTCCGCGCAGTACTTC. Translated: CARRAGTGSSSAQYF.